The present T cell receptor beta chain was sequenced within a study of blood T cells in healthy people across ages. Together with a sample-barcoded 5' primer, a J-beta primer mix was included in a second PCR lasting about 7 to 11 cycles. TCRdb fed the 5' RACE reads into MiXCR, producing one record per CDR3 protein. The table lists almost 1 million distinct CDR3 sequences, just over 50% of them singletons, with around a fifth in the top ten. Study outcomes and limitations: It was the long-lived donors that had more naive CD4+ cells and higher diversity than aged donors. Estimates drawn from one million T cells were deemed to understate diversity.

The CDR3 spans 15 residues. Sample donors were healthy Caucasian individuals that came from Russia, aged roughly 6 to 90. Total RNA amounts of at least 6 micrograms were extracted per sample. The sample holds one count of this clonotype. Its antigen is not identified. The specimen was blood. The gene calls are TRBV21-1 and TRBJ1-5. TRBV21-1 is designated a pseudogene. The receptor was derived from a woman in her fifties or sixties in good health. CDR3 in DNA: TGTGCCAGCAGCAAGCGGGAGGATCGTAGGGAGCCCCAGCATTTT. It codes for CASSKREDRREPQHF.